The subject of this entry is one T cell receptor (beta chain). This clone was counted a few times. The antigen it binds to is not known. Within one base of it there is no much larger clone, and no base qualities were kept. Whole blood was collected in K2EDTA tubes by collaborating institutions according to the institutions' own protocols. For TCRbeta analysis, collaborators shipped samples in one of three forms: frozen whole blood, isolated PBMCs, or DNA extracted from either of those sample types. This entry belongs to a study of blood T cell repertoires in COVID-19 (dated by TCRdb to between 2020 and 2021). For the study in its entirety: The collaborator samples originated in the United States, Italy and Spain and spanned the acute and convalescent phases of COVID-19. The material from the prospective study consisted of cDNA or gDNA derived from T cells, B-cell-depleted T cells, or PBMCs. A freely available public database, intended as a resource for researchers studying the immune response to SARS-CoV-2, is where the repertoires were released. Where available, HLA class I and class II types were taken from metadata supplied by the sample provider and were not determined by assay-based typing. The dataset comprised deeply sampled blood TCRbeta repertoires from subjects exposed to, actively infected with, or recovered from COVID-19. The sample metadata nearly always contained a de-identified subject ID, COVID-19 status, age in years and sex. Samples came from the ongoing ImmuneRACE study (first 160 participants) plus 1,254 subjects from 6 global collaborators. The full study reports these points: How much clinical and demographic metadata was included differed by source and by participant, and the metadata was provided uncurated.

TCRbeta CDR3 regions were amplified from genomic DNA using the immunoSEQ Assay, a bias-controlled multiplex PCR. The authors processed their data as follows. Nucleated cell counts per sample were estimated from amplification of reference gene primers within the assay. Sequence reads were collapsed and filtered to measure the absolute abundance of every unique TCRbeta CDR3 rearrangement. Productive Simpson clonality was computed per sample as the square root of Simpson's diversity index over productive rearrangements. TCRdb took over this immuneACCESS table, retaining in-frame rearrangements with V and J assigned. Such tables are incomplete; in checked studies, under half of the missing clones stem from an unresolved V gene, and the remainder is unexplained. The V and J calls and clone size were taken over from that table, and D and trimming were inferred from the DNA. This sample gives approximately 52,000 clones in total; roughly 87% of them show up just once. The ten biggest clones cover approximately 15% of the sample.

V and J lose 2 bases and 7 bases, and a span of 12 bases separates them. Its CDR3 holds 13 amino acids, cysteine through phenylalanine. The kept DNA is CDR3 alone, 39 bases in frame from the first base. The sequence was obtained from a human donor with active COVID-19. The donor label of this sample is uncertain. This chain is built from TRBV12-3 or TRBV12-4 and TRBJ2-7; a weak D assignment points to TRBD1 (6 bases agree). Sequencing was performed on peripheral blood. The CDR3 here reads CASSLSTGREQYF. The DNA sequence reads TGTGCCAGCAGTTTAAGTACAGGGCGGGAGCAGTACTTC.